This TCR beta chain appears in the sequencing data of a study of cytomegalovirus exposure and HLA in healthy donors. Study-wide results and limits: V- and J-gene trimming in TCR beta was tied to a missense DCLRE1C variant by an analysis performed later.

Note on this clone: Its antigen is as yet unknown.

Primers: 60 Vbeta forward and 13 Jbeta reverse. Generated by immunoSEQ multiplex PCR, the TCRdb table keeps only in-frame clones and is missing some. The sample includes some 120,000 clones, 65% to 75% of them seen just once. V gave up 3 bases and J gave up 8 bases; unmatched junction bases: 12. This CDR3 has 16 amino acids. The germline CDR1 and CDR2 sequences are SGHDT and YYEEEE. Healthy donors of bone marrow made up the group. The clonotype was recovered from a man aged 40-49 years in good health and CMV-seropositive. This chain connects TRBV5-6 to TRBJ1-4; TRBD1 aligns across 8 bases. Sequencing used PBMCs. As DNA, the CDR3 is TGTGCCAGCAGCTCAGATAGGGACAGGCTTTGGGAAAAACTGTTTTTT. It yields the protein CASSSDRDRLWEKLFF. Drawing the rest from reference TRBV5-6 and TRBJ1-4, the complete variable domain is DAGVTQSPTHLIKTRGQQVTLRCSPKSGHDTVSWYQQALGQGPQFIFQYYEEEERQRGNFPDRFSGHQFPNYSSELNVNALLLGDSALYLCASSSDRDRLWEKLFFGSGTQLSVL.